This T cell receptor beta chain comes out of a study of cytomegalovirus exposure and HLA in healthy donors. The study ran its PCR with 60 Vbeta and 13 Jbeta primers. Generated by immunoSEQ multiplex PCR, the TCRdb table keeps only in-frame clones and is missing some. Of approximately 210,000 clones in the sample, over 60% are singletons; the top ten hold approximately 0.99%. The CDR3 sequence is 12 residues long. Germline lookup yields CDR1 SNHLY and CDR2 FYNNEI. V was trimmed by 4 bases and J by 5 bases, leaving 9 bases between them. The source material was PBMCs. The origin of this receptor is a middle-aged woman in good health and CMV-seronegative. This chain joins TRBV2 and TRBJ2-7; D might be TRBD1 (6 bases). The CDR3 loop is CASSVQGHEQYF. The CDR3 bases are TGTGCCAGCAGTGTACAGGGCCACGAGCAGTACTTC.